The 18 T cell receptor beta chains below all came from one sample that was sequenced in a study of blood T cell repertoires in COVID-19 (dated by TCRdb to about 2020). Library preparation was by the immunoSEQ multiplex PCR assay. This immuneACCESS table, as held by TCRdb, lists in-frame sequences with V and J called but not all clones. Of the missing ones, under half trace to an unresolved V gene in checked studies; the others have no known cause. The sample table holds around 40,000 clones, of which roughly 94% were seen once. The ten largest account for more than 3.5% of the sample. What was sequenced was peripheral blood. The receptors shown here come from a human donor with active COVID-19. The donor label of this sample is uncertain.

This clone came up once. The rearrangement uses TRBV2 and TRBJ2-3; tentatively, D is TRBD2 (5 bases). Per germline, CDR1 SNHLY and CDR2 FYNNEI. The ends were cut back, 7 bases at V and 0 bases at J, with 11 bases in the middle. The CDR3 runs to 14 residues. This CDR3 is CASTWTPSTDTQYF. The DNA for the CDR3 is TGTGCCAGCACCTGGACTCCTAGCACAGATACGCAGTATTTT.

The chain joins TRBV7-9 to TRBJ2-1; 13 positions match TRBD2. Germline V CDR1 and CDR2: SEHNR, FQNEAQ (reference sequence). Trimming took 5 bases from V and 2 from J; bases not matched to a gene: 9. The CDR3 extends over 18 amino acids. The chain's CDR3 is CASSPRTSGSAAYNEQFF. For the CDR3, the DNA is TGTGCCAGCAGCCCTAGGACTAGCGGGAGCGCGGCCTACAATGAGCAGTTCTTC.

The V gene is TRBV7-9, the J gene TRBJ1-2; D gene uncertain. Deletions cut 0 bases from V and 6 bases from J, with 14 bases between. Germline values: CDR1 SEHNR, CDR2 FQNEAQ (reference sequence). This CDR3 has 15 amino acids. The CDR3 nucleotides read TGTGCCAGCAGCTTAGCGCGGGAGGGAACCGATGGCTACACCTTC. Translated: CASSLAREGTDGYTF.

This chain links TRBV6-5 with TRBJ1-4; TRBD1 matches 10 bases. The CDR3 runs 14 residues. Per the germline V gene, CDR1 is MNHEY and CDR2 is SVGAGI. Trimming cost V 6 bases and J 14 bases; bases outside gene matches: 12. CDR3 region: CASSPDRGTRNLFF. DNA for the CDR3: TGTGCCAGCAGCCCGGACAGGGGGACCAGGAACCTGTTTTTT.

The gene calls are TRBV28 and TRBJ1-6; D uncertain. The CDR3 totals 13 residues. Germline V gives CDR1 MDHEN, CDR2 SYDVKM. V was trimmed by 6 bases and J by 10 bases, leaving 13 bases between them. CDR3 nucleotide sequence: TGTGCCAGCAGGGACCATTCGGGGTCACCCCTCCACTTT. Protein: CASRDHSGSPLHF. The variable domain in full, with the rest retrieved from reference TRBV28 and TRBJ1-6, is DVKVTQSSRYLVKRTGEKVFLECVQDMDHENMFWYRQDPGLGLRLIYFSYDVKMKEKGDIPEGYSVSREKKERFSLILESASTNQTSMYLCASRDHSGSPLHFGNGTRLTVT.

The chain has TRBV10-1 and TRBJ2-7, with a weak D call TRBD1 (7 bases). This CDR3 region has 13 residues. Germline lookup yields CDR1 WNHNN and CDR2 SYGVQD (reference sequence). V was shortened by 6 bases and J by 5 bases, with 14 bases between the two germline ends. CDR3 DNA: TGCGCCAGCAGCGCGGGACAGTCCAACGAGCAGTACTTC. It yields the protein CASSAGQSNEQYF.

The chain has TRBV7-2 and TRBJ2-7; TRBD2 aligns across 7 bases. The CDR3 totals 15 residues. J lost 4 bases, V lost 5 bases, and 11 bases had no gene match. CDR1 is SGHTA and CDR2 is FQGNSA in the germline V gene. CDR3 loop: CASSVTGTNVYEQYF. The CDR3 nucleotides read TGTGCCAGCAGCGTAACGGGGACTAACGTATACGAGCAGTACTTC.

The chain combines TRBV4-1 with TRBJ2-7; D possibly corresponds to TRBD2 (5 bases). Germline CDR1 is MGHRA and CDR2 is YSYEKL. The CDR3 is 16 amino acids. Deletions cut 0 bases from V and 1 base from J, with 13 bases between. CDR3 sequence reads: CASSQEPVGGSYEQYF. For the CDR3, the DNA is TGCGCCAGCAGCCAAGAACCGGTGGGCGGGTCCTACGAGCAGTACTTC.

The genes are TRBV2 and TRBJ2-1; possibly TRBD1 for D (6 bases). Deletions cut 3 bases from V and 5 bases from J, with 17 bases between. Germline V gene sequence: CDR1 SNHLY, CDR2 FYNNEI. The CDR3 sequence is 16 residues long. The CDR3 loop is CASSDRQGKDHNEQFF. The CDR3 coding sequence is TGTGCCAGCAGTGATAGGCAGGGGAAGGACCACAATGAGCAGTTCTTC.

This chain joins TRBV5-4 and TRBJ1-4, with a weak D call TRBD1 (5 bases). V was trimmed by 4 bases and J by 8 bases, leaving 9 bases between them. The length of the CDR3 is 12 residues. The germline V gene encodes CDR1 SGHNT and CDR2 YYREEE (reference sequence). The CDR3 DNA sequence: TGTGCCAGCAGCCACCAGGGAGAAAAACTGTTTTTT. This translates into CASSHQGEKLFF.

The chain employs TRBV5-1 and TRBJ1-3, with a weak D call TRBD1 (5 bases). The CDR3 consists of 16 residues. V dropped 4 bases and J dropped 0 bases, with 14 bases sitting between them. Germline CDR1 SGHRS, CDR2 YFSETQ. Written as DNA, the CDR3 is TGCGCCAGCAGCCAACAGGCACACCGCTCTGGAAACACCATATATTTT. Translating it yields CASSQQAHRSGNTIYF.

This chain links TRBV5-4 with TRBJ2-1; 13 bases are a match to TRBD2. The V gene end was trimmed by 10 bases and the J gene end by 8 bases; junction bases not matched to a gene: 6. The CDR3 extends over 13 amino acids. Germline V gives CDR1 SGHNT, CDR2 YYREEE (reference sequence). The CDR3 region has the DNA TGTGCCGTAACTAGCGGGGGGGCGGATGAGCAGTTCTTC. It is translated as CAVTSGGADEQFF.

This sequence joins TRBV5-1 and TRBJ2-3, with 10 bases matching TRBD2. CDR1 is SGHRS and CDR2 is YFSETQ in the germline V gene. This CDR3 has 17 residues. V shed 0 bases, J shed 4 bases, and the junction held 8 bases outside the gene matches. The CDR3 nucleotides read TGCGCCAGCAGCTTGGTACTAGCGGGGCCCGGCGCAGATACGCAGTATTTT. Encoded protein: CASSLVLAGPGADTQYF.

V and J are TRBV4-1 and TRBJ2-3; 10 bases fit TRBD2. The CDR3 is 19 residues long. The germline V gene encodes CDR1 MGHRA and CDR2 YSYEKL. J lost 0 bases, V lost 0 bases, and 9 bases had no gene match. In nucleotides, the CDR3 is TGCGCCAGCAGCCAAGATTCCCGGACTAGCGGCTTTAGCACAGATACGCAGTATTTT. It is translated as CASSQDSRTSGFSTDTQYF.

The rearrangement joins TRBV6-6 to TRBJ2-2; a weak D match, TRBD1 (5 bases). This CDR3 is 16 amino acids long. Deletions cut 2 bases from V and 2 bases from J, with 12 bases between. Germline V CDR1 and CDR2: MNHNY, SVGAGI (reference sequence). The CDR3 DNA follows: TGTGCCAGCAGTTACGGTAGACAGACAAACACCGGGGAGCTGTTTTTT. Translating gives CASSYGRQTNTGELFF.

The chain uses TRBV2 and TRBJ2-5; 15 bases are shared with TRBD2. This CDR3 contains 15 residues. The germline CDR1 and CDR2 sequences are SNHLY and FYNNEI. The ends lost 4 bases at V and 4 bases at J; junction bases unmatched: 1. The CDR3 DNA is TGTGCCAGCAGTGGGGGACTAGCGGGAGGAGAGACCCAGTACTTC. Amino acids: CASSGGLAGGETQYF.

A few counts support this clone. The rearrangement links TRBV3-1 (or the pseudogene TRBV3-2) to TRBJ1-1; no reliable D call. V was trimmed by 0 bases and J by 4 bases, leaving 6 bases between them. The V gene's germline CDR1 is LGHDT and CDR2 YNNKEL (reference sequence). The CDR3 loop spans 13 amino acids. CDR3 protein: CASSQDRLTEAFF. The CDR3 region has the DNA TGTGCCAGCAGCCAAGACAGACTCACTGAAGCTTTCTTT.

The V gene is TRBV4-2, the J gene TRBJ1-6, with 8 bases aligning to TRBD1. The CDR3 spans 16 residues. Looked up from germline, CDR1 is LGHNA and CDR2 is YNFKEQ. Losses at the gene ends were 3 bases for V and 5 bases for J; bases not matched to a gene: 6. The CDR3 region has the DNA TGTGCCAGCAGCCAGGATACAGGGGGGGATAATTCACCCCTCCACTTT. Translation gives CASSQDTGGDNSPLHF.